This TCR beta chain was found in a study of shared clonotypes between healthy human individuals. Data came from immunoSEQ multiplex PCR; TCRdb stores just in-frame clones and leaves some out. Of 1,500,000 or so clones listed, roughly 96% were seen once; the top ten hold approximately 1.2%. Trimming pared 6 bases from V and 4 bases from J, leaving 17 bases between. The germline V gene encodes CDR1 SGDLS and CDR2 YYNGEE. The CDR3 is made up of 15 amino acids. Study findings and constraints: It was observed that approximately 5% of naive CD4 clonotypes were shared across several donors. Memory subsets generally showed smaller estimated richness than naive subsets did.

Worth noting for this clone: What it binds is unknown.

The chain joins TRBV9 to TRBJ2-1; D is possibly TRBD2 (5 bases). The sequenced sample was naive CD4+ T cells sorted from blood. Subset specified: CD45RA+ positively selected. The origin of this receptor is a man in his thirties or forties in good health. In DNA, the CDR3 is TGTGCCAGCACCGTCTCGGGGAGTGGATACAATGAGCAGTTCTTC. This translates into CASTVSGSGYNEQFF.